A selection of T cell receptor beta chains follows, all from one sample in a study of cytomegalovirus exposure and HLA in healthy donors. The repertoire was sequenced with immunoSEQ multiplex PCR; TCRdb's copy has only in-frame clones and lacks some. The table includes around 120,000 clones, around three quarters detected once. Source material: PBMCs. The receptors stem from a woman aged 40 to 50 in good health and CMV-seropositive. The CDR3 runs from the conserved cysteine through the conserved F or W. A D gene is named only where the DNA matches it firmly. Some rows mark clone size as missing; the rest say once, few, many or name a class of expanded clone.

j_call d_call v_call clone_size cdr3_aa
TRBJ2-5 TRBD2 TRBV5-1 - CASSSGSGGGQETQYF
TRBJ2-7 TRBD2 TRBV30 - CAWSSTSGRVFEQYF
TRBJ2-6 - TRBV14 - CASSRLGGAESAGANVLTF
TRBJ1-2 - TRBV10-3 - CAIMEGQANYGYTF
TRBJ1-5 - TRBV19 few CASSIDQDQPQHF
TRBJ1-2 - TRBV6-6 - CASSQNPARDYGYTF
TRBJ1-5 - TRBV5-6 - CASSLGIGTGQPQHF
TRBJ2-2 - TRBV11-2 - CASSLHPGQNTGELFF
TRBJ2-7 TRBD2 TRBV19 - CASSAGASGSSYEQYF
TRBJ1-6 TRBD1 TRBV9 - CASTQTGVSPLHF
TRBJ1-6 - TRBV2 - CASSRDKNSPLHF
TRBJ2-7 - TRBV11-2 - CASSLDPAYEQYF
TRBJ2-5 TRBD1 TRBV29-1 - CSGSPGTGGGETQYF
TRBJ1-5 TRBD1 TRBV7-2 - CASSPGQGYWPQHF
TRBJ1-2 - TRBV7-3 - CASSSMTRIGYTF
TRBJ1-6 - TRBV6-5 - CASSYLKRSSPLHF
TRBJ1-3 TRBD1 TRBV11-1 few CASSRDRGGNTIYF
TRBJ1-5 TRBD1 TRBV7-2 - CASSLVGTGGGQPQHF
TRBJ1-1 - TRBV2 - CASSVGGTEAFF
TRBJ2-3 - TRBV5-1 - CASSLEPTLDTQYF
TRBJ2-1 - TRBV19 few CASSRSYNEQFF
TRBJ2-1 TRBD1 TRBV9 - CASSAGTGIDEQFF
TRBJ2-5 - TRBV4-1 few CASSQDRLTGSWGETQYF
TRBJ1-2 - TRBV7-8 - CASSSHIPGVGYTF
TRBJ1-1 - TRBV10-3 - CAIRNEQGGGYEAFF
TRBJ1-2 - TRBV5-8 - CASRRGRDNYGYTF
TRBJ2-2 TRBD1 TRBV5-4 - CASTDRANTGELFF
TRBJ1-6 TRBD1 TRBV6-1 - CASSFSGGWDSPLHF
TRBJ2-7 - TRBV11-2 - CASSLRQLYEQYF
TRBJ1-6 TRBD1 TRBV14 - CASQRTGNSPLHF
TRBJ1-3 - TRBV25-1 - CASSSGSTIYF
TRBJ1-1 - TRBV19 - CASSLSRNTEAFF
TRBJ1-5 TRBD1 TRBV7-8 once CASSPADRGFYQPQHF